A selection of T cell receptor beta chains follows, all from one sample in a study of CD8 T cells in Susac syndrome. TCRdb passed the immunoSEQ multiplex PCR reads through MiXCR, listing each CDR3 protein once. The data contain around 150,000 distinct CDR3 sequences, 90% to 95% of them singletons. Source material: CD4+ T cells from PBMCs. The receptors originated from a human donor in good health. Each CDR3 is given with its conserved first and last residue. Each record gives: V gene, D gene, J gene, clone size, CDR3 protein, CDR3 DNA. A D gene is named only where the DNA matches it firmly. Some rows mark clone size as missing; the rest say once, few, many or name a class of expanded clone.

TRBV10-3	.	TRBJ2-3	.	CAITGGDTDTQYF	TGTGCCATCACCGGGGGTGACACAGATACGCAGTATTTT
TRBV23-1	TRBD1	TRBJ1-6	.	CASSHRQGHSPLHF	TGCGCCAGCAGTCACCGACAGGGGCATTCACCCCTCCACTTT
TRBV7-3	TRBD2	TRBJ2-5	.	CASSFSSGKQETQYF	TGTGCCAGCAGCTTCTCCAGCGGGAAACAAGAGACCCAGTACTTC
TRBV2	.	TRBJ1-4	once	CASSSTSGGGKLFF	TGTGCCAGCAGCTCTACTTCCGGGGGGGGAAAACTGTTTTTT
TRBV2	TRBD2	TRBJ2-5	.	CASKVAGGETQYF	TGTGCCAGCAAGGTAGCGGGTGGGGAGACCCAGTACTTC
TRBV20-1	.	TRBJ1-5	.	CSARVDSNQPQHF	TGCAGTGCTAGAGTAGATAGCAATCAGCCCCAGCATTTT
TRBV29-1	TRBD1	TRBJ1-1	few	CSGGQGNTEAFF	TGCAGCGGCGGACAGGGGAACACTGAAGCTTTCTTT
TRBV4-2	.	TRBJ1-2	.	CASSPISTDNYGYTF	TGTGCCAGCAGCCCGATCAGTACGGACAACTATGGCTACACCTTC
TRBV19	.	TRBJ1-5	.	CASSIAYQPQHF	TGTGCCAGTAGTATTGCATATCAGCCCCAGCATTTT
TRBV5-1	.	TRBJ2-1	.	CASSSDSRNEQFF	TGCGCCAGCAGCTCGGACAGCAGAAATGAGCAGTTCTTC
TRBV28	.	TRBJ1-5	.	CASSFGTQPQHF	TGTGCCAGCAGTTTTGGGACCCAGCCCCAGCATTTT
TRBV25-1	TRBD2	TRBJ2-3	.	CASSGATSGAEDTQYF	TGTGCCAGCAGTGGTGCGACTAGCGGGGCGGAGGATACGCAGTATTTT
TRBV7-9	TRBD1	TRBJ2-3	.	CASEGQGTDTQYF	TGTGCCAGCGAGGGACAGGGCACAGATACGCAGTATTTT
TRBV5-1	.	TRBJ2-3	.	CASSLSNDFTDTQYF	TGCGCCAGCAGCTTGTCTAACGATTTCACAGATACGCAGTATTTT
TRBV12-3/TRBV12-4	.	TRBJ2-3	.	CASSTRGTDTQYF	TGTGCCAGCAGTACCCGTGGCACAGATACGCAGTATTTT
TRBV7-9	.	TRBJ2-7	once	CASSLARDRKEQYF	TGTGCCAGCAGCTTAGCCAGGGACCGGAAAGAGCAGTACTTC
TRBV5-4	.	TRBJ1-6	.	CASSLRTEDSPLHF	TGTGCCAGCAGCTTGAGGACAGAGGATTCACCCCTCCACTTT
TRBV5-6	.	TRBJ2-7	.	CASSQWASDEQYF	TGTGCCAGCAGCCAGTGGGCCAGTGACGAGCAGTACTTC
TRBV4-1	TRBD1	TRBJ2-2	once	CASSRGTGEAGDVGELFF	TGCGCCAGCAGCCGAGGGACAGGGGAAGCGGGGGATGTCGGGGAGCTGTTTTTT
TRBV10-3	.	TRBJ1-1	.	CAISVSQWSTEAFF	TGTGCCATCAGTGTTAGCCAGTGGAGCACTGAAGCTTTCTTT
TRBV9	TRBD2	TRBJ2-5	.	CASSPSLAGGETQYF	TGTGCCAGCAGCCCCTCACTAGCGGGGGGGGAGACCCAGTACTTC
TRBV7-9	.	TRBJ1-2	.	CASSPRAGEGYTF	TGTGCCAGCAGCCCGCGGGCAGGGGAAGGCTACACCTTC
TRBV29-1	.	TRBJ1-2	.	CSVEDLGVNYGYTF	TGCAGCGTTGAAGACTTAGGAGTAAACTATGGCTACACCTTC
TRBV5-1	TRBD1	TRBJ1-5	.	CASSPDRGDQPQHF	TGCGCCAGCAGCCCGGACAGGGGGGATCAGCCCCAGCATTTT
TRBV14	TRBD1	TRBJ1-2	.	CASSQAGTGLGGYTF	TGTGCCAGCAGCCAAGCGGGGACAGGGTTGGGAGGCTACACCTTC
TRBV5-1	TRBD1	TRBJ2-1	.	CASSLQPRTGDNGEQFF	TGCGCCAGCAGCCTCCAACCTCGGACAGGGGACAATGGTGAGCAGTTCTTC
TRBV12-3/TRBV12-4	.	TRBJ1-1	once	CASRGPGALTEAFF	TGTGCCAGCAGGGGCCCAGGGGCCCTCACTGAAGCTTTCTTT
TRBV30	.	TRBJ1-1	.	CAWSALGLNTEAFF	TGTGCCTGGAGTGCACTGGGGCTGAACACTGAAGCTTTCTTT
TRBV12-3/TRBV12-4	TRBD1	TRBJ2-5	.	CASNQRGLQETQYF	TGTGCCAGCAACCAAAGGGGGCTTCAAGAGACCCAGTACTTC
TRBV7-2	.	TRBJ1-2	.	CASSVGGGYTF	TGTGCCAGCAGTGTGGGGGGCGGCTACACCTTC
TRBV15	TRBD1	TRBJ1-1	.	CATSRATGATEAFF	TGTGCCACCAGCAGAGCAACAGGGGCCACTGAAGCTTTCTTT
TRBV12-3/TRBV12-4	.	TRBJ1-6	.	CASSLLSHSPLHF	TGTGCCAGCAGTTTGTTAAGCCATTCACCCCTCCACTTT
TRBV15	.	TRBJ2-7	once	CATSRDLPLLGHEQYF	TGTGCCACCAGCAGAGATCTTCCCTTACTGGGCCACGAGCAGTACTTC
TRBV18	.	TRBJ2-1	.	CASSPTAQNEQFF	TGTGCCAGCTCACCGACCGCACAGAATGAGCAGTTCTTC
TRBV3-1	.	TRBJ1-2	.	CASSQDDRGYTF	TGTGCCAGCAGCCAAGATGACAGGGGCTACACCTTC
TRBV20-1	TRBD2	TRBJ2-3	once	CSAHTSGGATDTQYF	TGCAGTGCGCATACTAGCGGGGGGGCCACAGATACGCAGTATTTT
TRBV19	.	TRBJ1-5	.	CASSFGLNQPQHF	TGTGCCAGTAGTTTTGGGCTCAATCAGCCCCAGCATTTT
TRBV6-5	.	TRBJ1-2	.	CASSRAGGYTF	TGTGCCAGCAGCCGTGCTGGTGGCTACACCTTC
TRBV15	.	TRBJ2-7	.	CATSRGWEGALSYEQYF	TGTGCCACCAGCAGAGGTTGGGAGGGGGCCCTCTCCTACGAGCAGTACTTC
TRBV5-6	.	TRBJ2-2	once	CASSLYGGGELFF	TGTGCCAGCAGCTTGTACGGGGGAGGGGAGCTGTTTTTT
TRBV2	.	TRBJ1-6	.	CASSPGPNSPLHF	TGTGCCAGCAGCCCCGGTCCGAATTCACCCCTCCACTTT
TRBV27	.	TRBJ1-2	.	CASSPSPRGRYGYTF	TGTGCCAGCAGTCCTTCTCCCCGGGGCCGTTATGGCTACACCTTC
TRBV3-1	TRBD1	TRBJ1-2	.	CASSPLDRANYGYTF	TGTGCCAGCAGCCCACTGGACAGGGCGAACTATGGCTACACCTTC
TRBV5-1	.	TRBJ2-3	.	CASSLEGRSDTQYF	TGCGCCAGCAGCTTGGAGGGGCGTTCAGATACGCAGTATTTT
TRBV9	TRBD2	TRBJ2-2	.	CASSSGLAGNTGELFF	TGTGCCAGCAGCTCTGGTCTAGCGGGGAACACCGGGGAGCTGTTTTTT
TRBV3-1	.	TRBJ1-1	.	CASSQVTGVTEAFF	TGTGCCAGCAGCCAGGTAACGGGGGTCACTGAAGCTTTCTTT
TRBV19	.	TRBJ2-2	few	CASSLQGGNTGELFF	TGTGCCAGTAGTCTGCAGGGCGGGAACACCGGGGAGCTGTTTTTT
TRBV5-4	TRBD2	TRBJ2-7	.	CASSPLGGVSYF	TGTGCCAGCAGCCCCTTGGGGGGGGTGTCGTACTTC
TRBV24-1	.	TRBJ2-1	.	CATSAGAPSYNEQFF	TGTGCCACCAGTGCGGGGGCGCCCTCCTACAATGAGCAGTTCTTC
TRBV7-3	TRBD1	TRBJ2-7	.	CASSPGQAAGEQYF	TGTGCCAGCAGCCCGGGACAGGCGGCGGGCGAGCAGTACTTC
TRBV7-6	.	TRBJ2-5	once	CASSLDGTQYF	TGTGCCAGCAGCTTAGATGGGACCCAGTACTTC
TRBV7-2	.	TRBJ2-5	.	CASSRSSDETQYF	TGTGCCAGCAGCCGATCTAGTGATGAGACCCAGTACTTC
TRBV5-1	.	TRBJ2-1	once	CASSQTGDSYNEQFF	TGCGCCAGCAGCCAAACAGGTGACTCCTACAATGAGCAGTTCTTC